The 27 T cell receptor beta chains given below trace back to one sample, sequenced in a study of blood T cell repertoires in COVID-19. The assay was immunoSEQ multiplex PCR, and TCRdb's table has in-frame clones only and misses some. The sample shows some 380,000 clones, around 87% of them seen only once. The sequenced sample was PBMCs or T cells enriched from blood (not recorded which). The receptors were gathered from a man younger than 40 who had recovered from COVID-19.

CDR3 region: CASSYSSGNYREQYF. The DNA for the CDR3 is TGTGCCAGCAGTTACTCGTCCGGGAATTACCGCGAGCAGTACTTC. V and J are TRBV6-5 and TRBJ2-7, with TRBD2 as a possible D gene (5 bases). Germline values: CDR1 MNHEY, CDR2 SVGAGI. The CDR3 contains 15 residues. V was shortened by 0 bases and J by 6 bases, with 15 bases between the two germline ends.

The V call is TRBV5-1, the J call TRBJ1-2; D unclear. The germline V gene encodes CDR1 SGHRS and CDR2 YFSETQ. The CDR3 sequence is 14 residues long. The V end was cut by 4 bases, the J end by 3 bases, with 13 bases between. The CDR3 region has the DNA TGCGCCAGCAGCCCCCGGGTTTTGGACTATGGCTACACCTTC. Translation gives CASSPRVLDYGYTF.

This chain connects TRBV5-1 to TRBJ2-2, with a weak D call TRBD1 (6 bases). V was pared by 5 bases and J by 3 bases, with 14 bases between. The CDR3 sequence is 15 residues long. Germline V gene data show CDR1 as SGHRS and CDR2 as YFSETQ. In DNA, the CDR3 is TGCGCCAGCAGGGCCCGGGACATTGACACCGGGGAGCTGTTTTTT. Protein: CASRARDIDTGELFF.

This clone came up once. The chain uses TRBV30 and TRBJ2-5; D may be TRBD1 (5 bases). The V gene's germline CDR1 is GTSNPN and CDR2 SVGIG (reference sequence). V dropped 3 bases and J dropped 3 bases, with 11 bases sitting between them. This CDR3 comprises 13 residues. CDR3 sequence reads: CAWSADTKETQYF. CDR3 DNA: TGTGCCTGGAGCGCGGACACAAAAGAGACCCAGTACTTC.

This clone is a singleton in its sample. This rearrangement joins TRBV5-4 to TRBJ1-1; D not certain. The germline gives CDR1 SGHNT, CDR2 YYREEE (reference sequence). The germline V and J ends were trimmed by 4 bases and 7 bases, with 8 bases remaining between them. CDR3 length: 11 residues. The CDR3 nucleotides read TGTGCCAGCAGCGCGGTGAATGAAGCTTTCTTT. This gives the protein CASSAVNEAFF.

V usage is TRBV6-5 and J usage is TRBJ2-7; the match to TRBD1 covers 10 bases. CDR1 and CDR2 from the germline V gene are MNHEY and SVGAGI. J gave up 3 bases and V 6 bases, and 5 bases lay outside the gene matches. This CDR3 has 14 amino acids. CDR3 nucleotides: TGTGCCAGCAGCCCCGGGACAGGGGACTACGAGCAGTACTTC. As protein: CASSPGTGDYEQYF.

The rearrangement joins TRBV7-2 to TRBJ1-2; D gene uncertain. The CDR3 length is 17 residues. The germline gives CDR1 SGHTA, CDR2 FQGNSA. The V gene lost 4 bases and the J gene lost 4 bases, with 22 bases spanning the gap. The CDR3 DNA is TGTGCCAGCAGCTCCTCTGACGGACGAGGGCCTTTCTATGGCTACACCTTC. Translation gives CASSSSDGRGPFYGYTF.

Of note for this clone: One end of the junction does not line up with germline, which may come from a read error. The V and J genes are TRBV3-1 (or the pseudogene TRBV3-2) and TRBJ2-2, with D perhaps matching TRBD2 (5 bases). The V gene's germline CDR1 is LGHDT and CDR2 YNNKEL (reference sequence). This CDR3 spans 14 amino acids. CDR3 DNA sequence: TGTGCCAGCAGTCTGTCCAGCCACCGGGGATCCACACTTTTT. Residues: CASSLSSHRGSTLF.

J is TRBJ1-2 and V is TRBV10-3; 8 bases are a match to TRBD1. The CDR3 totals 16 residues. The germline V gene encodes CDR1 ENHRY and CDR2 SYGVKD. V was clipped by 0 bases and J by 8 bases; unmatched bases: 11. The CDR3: CAISESGQGKGSGYTF. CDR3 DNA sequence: TGTGCCATCAGTGAGTCAGGACAGGGCAAAGGGAGCGGCTACACCTTC.

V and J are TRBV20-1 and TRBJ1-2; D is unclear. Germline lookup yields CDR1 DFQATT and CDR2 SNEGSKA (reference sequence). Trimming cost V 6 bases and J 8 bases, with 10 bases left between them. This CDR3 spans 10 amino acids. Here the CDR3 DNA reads TGCAGTGCCCAGGAGCGGGGCTACACCTTC. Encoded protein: CSAQERGYTF.

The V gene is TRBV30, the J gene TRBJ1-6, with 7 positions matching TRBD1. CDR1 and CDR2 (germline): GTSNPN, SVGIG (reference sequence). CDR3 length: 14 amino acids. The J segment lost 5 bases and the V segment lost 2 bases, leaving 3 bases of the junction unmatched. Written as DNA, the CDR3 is TGTGCCTGGAGTCGGGACAGCAATAATTCACCCCTCCACTTT. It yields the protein CAWSRDSNNSPLHF.

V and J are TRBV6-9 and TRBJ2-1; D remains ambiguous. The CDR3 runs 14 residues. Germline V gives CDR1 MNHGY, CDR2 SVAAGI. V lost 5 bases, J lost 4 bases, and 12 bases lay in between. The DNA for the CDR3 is TGTGCCAGCAGTACTCTGGGCCATTACAATGAGCAGTTCTTC. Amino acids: CASSTLGHYNEQFF.

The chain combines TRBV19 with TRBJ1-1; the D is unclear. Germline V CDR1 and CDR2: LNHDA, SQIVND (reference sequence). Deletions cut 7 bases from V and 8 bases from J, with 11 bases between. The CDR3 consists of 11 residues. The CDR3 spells CASIGPGEAFF. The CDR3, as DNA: TGTGCCAGTATTGGACCGGGGGAAGCTTTCTTT.

CDR3 DNA: TGTGCCAGCTCACCAGACAAAGCGGTGGGCTACACCTTC. This sequence encodes CASSPDKAVGYTF. V is TRBV18 and J is TRBJ1-2; D unclear. This CDR3 spans 13 amino acids. The V and J ends lost 2 bases and 8 bases respectively, with 12 bases between them. Germline values: CDR1 KGHSH, CDR2 LQKENI.

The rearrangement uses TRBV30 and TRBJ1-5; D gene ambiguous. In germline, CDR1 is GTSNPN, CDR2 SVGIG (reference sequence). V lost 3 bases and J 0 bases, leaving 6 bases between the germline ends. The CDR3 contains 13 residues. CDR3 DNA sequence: TGTGCCTGGAGCCCTTATAGCAATCAGCCCCAGCATTTT. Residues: CAWSPYSNQPQHF. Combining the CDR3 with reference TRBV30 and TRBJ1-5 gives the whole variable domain SQTIHQWPATLVQPVGSPLSLECTVEGTSNPNLYWYRQAAGRGLQLLFYSVGIGQISSEVPQNLSASRPQDRQFILSSKKLLLSDSGFYLCAWSPYSNQPQHFGDGTRLSIL.

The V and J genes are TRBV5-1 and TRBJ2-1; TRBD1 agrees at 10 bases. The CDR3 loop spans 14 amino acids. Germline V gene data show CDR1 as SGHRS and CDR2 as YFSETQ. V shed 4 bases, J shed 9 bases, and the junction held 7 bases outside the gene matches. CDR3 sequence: CASSLRDRGGEQFF. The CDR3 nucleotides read TGCGCCAGCAGCCTGAGGGACAGGGGTGGTGAGCAGTTCTTC.

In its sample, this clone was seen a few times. The CDR3 region has the DNA TGTGCCAGCAGTTACGCAGGCCTCGAGCAGTACTTC. It translates to CASSYAGLEQYF. The rearrangement uses TRBV6-5 and TRBJ2-7; D call uncertain. The V gene lost 2 bases and the J gene lost 6 bases, with 8 bases spanning the gap. CDR1 MNHEY and CDR2 SVGAGI come from the germline V gene. The CDR3 is made up of 12 amino acids.

The CDR3 coding sequence is TGTGCCAGCAGCCAAGCCCGTAATCAGCCCCAGCATTTT. It codes for CASSQARNQPQHF. The rearrangement joins TRBV14 to TRBJ1-5; no definite D call. V dropped 1 base and J dropped 4 bases, with 5 bases sitting between them. Per germline, CDR1 SGHDN and CDR2 FVKESK. CDR3 length: 13 amino acids.

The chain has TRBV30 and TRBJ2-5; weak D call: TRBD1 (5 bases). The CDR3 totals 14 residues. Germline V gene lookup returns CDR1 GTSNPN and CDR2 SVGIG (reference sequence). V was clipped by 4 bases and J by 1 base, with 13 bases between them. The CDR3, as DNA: TGTGCCTGGAAGACTGCAGGGCTCCAAGAGACCCAGTACTTC. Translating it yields CAWKTAGLQETQYF.

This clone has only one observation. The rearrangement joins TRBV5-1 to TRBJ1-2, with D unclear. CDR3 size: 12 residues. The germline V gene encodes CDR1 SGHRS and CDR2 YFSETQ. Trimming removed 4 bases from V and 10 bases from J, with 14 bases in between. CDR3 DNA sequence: TGCGCCAGCAGCGAGGAGGACCGTCTCTACACCTTC. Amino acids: CASSEEDRLYTF.

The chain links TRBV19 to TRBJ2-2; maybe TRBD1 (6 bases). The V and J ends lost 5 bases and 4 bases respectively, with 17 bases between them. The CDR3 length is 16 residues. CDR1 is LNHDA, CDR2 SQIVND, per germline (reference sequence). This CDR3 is CASSWWQGMGTGELFF. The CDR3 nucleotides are TGTGCCAGTAGTTGGTGGCAGGGGATGGGCACCGGGGAGCTGTTTTTT.

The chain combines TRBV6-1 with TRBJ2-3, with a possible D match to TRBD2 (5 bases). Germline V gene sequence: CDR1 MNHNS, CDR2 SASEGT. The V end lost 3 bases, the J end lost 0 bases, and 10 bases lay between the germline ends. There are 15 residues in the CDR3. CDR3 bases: TGTGCCAGCAGTGAGATCGGGATTAGCACAGATACGCAGTATTTT. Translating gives CASSEIGISTDTQYF.

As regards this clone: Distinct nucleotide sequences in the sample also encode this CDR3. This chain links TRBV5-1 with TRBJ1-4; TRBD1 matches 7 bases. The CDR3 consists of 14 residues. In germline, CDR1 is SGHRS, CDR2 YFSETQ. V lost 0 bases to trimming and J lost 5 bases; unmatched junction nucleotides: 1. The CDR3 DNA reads TGCGCCAGCAGCTTGGGACAGGGAAATGAAAAACTGTTTTTT. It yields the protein CASSLGQGNEKLFF.

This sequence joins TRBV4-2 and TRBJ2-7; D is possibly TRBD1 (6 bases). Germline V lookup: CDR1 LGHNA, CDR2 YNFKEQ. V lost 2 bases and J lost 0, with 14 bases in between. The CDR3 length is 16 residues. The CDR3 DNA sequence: TGTGCCAGCAGCCAATCCGCACAGGGTGGCTCCTACGAGCAGTACTTC. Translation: CASSQSAQGGSYEQYF.

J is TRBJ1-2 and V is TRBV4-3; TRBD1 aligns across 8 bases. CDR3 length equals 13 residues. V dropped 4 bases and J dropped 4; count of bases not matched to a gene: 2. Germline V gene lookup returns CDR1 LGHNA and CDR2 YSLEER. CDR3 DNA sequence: TGCGCCAGCAGCCGAGACAGGGGCTATGGCTACACCTTC. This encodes CASSRDRGYGYTF.

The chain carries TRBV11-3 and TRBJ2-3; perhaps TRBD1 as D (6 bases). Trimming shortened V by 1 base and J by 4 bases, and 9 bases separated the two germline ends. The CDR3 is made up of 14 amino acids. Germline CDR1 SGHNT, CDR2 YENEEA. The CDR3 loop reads CASSLVGGSDTQYF. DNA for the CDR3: TGTGCCAGCAGCTTAGTAGGGGGTTCAGATACGCAGTATTTT.

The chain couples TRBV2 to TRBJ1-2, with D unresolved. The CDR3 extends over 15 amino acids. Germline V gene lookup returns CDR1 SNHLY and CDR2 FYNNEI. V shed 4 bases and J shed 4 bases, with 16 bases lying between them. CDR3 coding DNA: TGTGCCAGCAGTGGGCGTAGTGAACCTAGCTATGGCTACACCTTC. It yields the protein CASSGRSEPSYGYTF.